The 4 T cell receptor beta chains given below trace back to one sample, sequenced in a study of patients and donors after allogeneic stem cell transplantation. TCRdb reprocessed the RT-PCR reads via MiXCR and lists one record per CDR3 protein. The sample has about 160,000 distinct CDR3 sequences, over 25% seen once. The specimen sequenced was blood, either unsorted or a sorted T cell fraction (not recorded which). All receptors derive from a human donor who was either an allogeneic HSCT recipient or a stem cell or donor lymphocyte infusion donor (not recorded which). It is not recorded whose cells these are; they may come from a transplant donor.

This clonotype appeared a few times. This chain links TRBV20-1 with TRBJ1-5, with D uncertain. The CDR3 length is 14 residues. The germline V and J ends were trimmed by 6 bases and 1 base, with 13 bases remaining between them. Germline V CDR1 and CDR2: DFQATT, SNEGSKA (reference sequence). The CDR3 loop is CSAKGVLSNQPQHF. Written as DNA, the CDR3 is TGCAGTGCAAAAGGAGTTTTGAGCAATCAGCCCCAGCATTTT.

This clonotype was picked up one time. The chain couples TRBV30 to TRBJ2-1, with D possibly being TRBD2 (6 bases). From germline, CDR1 is GTSNPN and CDR2 SVGIG (reference sequence). CDR3 length: 14 amino acids. V gave up 3 bases and J gave up 4 bases, with 13 bases separating them. CDR3 sequence: CAWRAPGVYNEQFF. CDR3 nucleotide sequence: TGTGCCTGGAGGGCCCCGGGAGTTTACAATGAGCAGTTCTTC.

This chain links TRBV5-1 with TRBJ2-2; D ambiguous. The germline CDR1 and CDR2 sequences are SGHRS and YFSETQ. CDR3 length: 14 residues. V lost 6 bases and J lost 0, with 9 bases in between. This chain's CDR3 is CASIQLPNTGELFF. CDR3 DNA: TGCGCCAGCATACAGCTACCGAACACCGGGGAGCTGTTTTTT.

CDR3 sequence: CSARGTSGRNEQFF. In DNA form, the CDR3 reads TGCAGTGCTAGGGGGACTAGCGGGAGAAATGAGCAGTTCTTC. The chain couples TRBV20-1 to TRBJ2-1; 14 bases match TRBD2. Germline CDR1 DFQATT, CDR2 SNEGSKA (reference sequence). This CDR3 is built from 14 residues. Trimming took 3 bases from V and 7 from J; bases not matched to a gene: 2.